Shown below are 32 T cell receptor beta chains from a single sample sequenced in a study of siplizumab effects on memory and regulatory T cells. The data were produced by immunoSEQ multiplex PCR, yet TCRdb's version contains in-frame clones alone and is incomplete. The sample contains some 100,000 clones, roughly 94% of which appear only once. The material sequenced was Tregs sorted from blood. The receptor set was obtained from a human donor in good health.

J is TRBJ2-1 and V is TRBV5-1, with a weak D call TRBD2 (6 bases). V dropped 4 bases and J dropped 0 bases, with 11 bases sitting between them. CDR3 size: 15 residues. Germline lookup yields CDR1 SGHRS and CDR2 YFSETQ. CDR3 in amino acids: CASSPEGGSYNEQFF. DNA of the CDR3: TGCGCCAGCAGCCCGGAGGGCGGCTCCTACAATGAGCAGTTCTTC.

CDR3 nucleotides: TGCGCCAGCAGTGAGTCCGCGGGTCGAGAGACCCAGTACTTC. It encodes CASSESAGRETQYF. The chain couples TRBV10-1 to TRBJ2-5, with a tentative D call TRBD2 (5 bases). The germline V gene has CDR1 WNHNN and CDR2 SYGVQD (reference sequence). This CDR3 has 14 residues. Trimming left V 0 bases short and J 4 bases short, with 9 bases between.

The rearrangement uses TRBV9 and TRBJ1-3; D gene uncertain. Trimming shortened V by 0 bases and J by 3 bases, and 13 bases separated the two germline ends. The length of the CDR3 is 16 residues. Germline V lookup: CDR1 SGDLS, CDR2 YYNGEE. The CDR3 region is CASSVGWFGSGNTIYF. The CDR3 nucleotides read TGTGCCAGCAGCGTAGGATGGTTTGGAAGTGGAAACACCATATATTTT. Looking up the rest from reference TRBV9 and TRBJ1-3 gives the full variable domain: DSGVTQTPKHLITATGQRVTLRCSPRSGDLSVYWYQQSLDQGLQFLIQYYNGEERAKGNILERFSAQQFPDLHSELNLSSLELGDSALYFCASSVGWFGSGNTIYFGEGSWLTVV.

V usage is TRBV18 and J usage is TRBJ1-1; D unresolved. Trimming cost V 3 bases and J 1 base, with 9 bases left between them. The CDR3 has 14 residues. Germline V gene lookup returns CDR1 KGHSH and CDR2 LQKENI. CDR3 DNA: TGTGCCAGCTCACCGGCAGCCACGAACACTGAAGCTTTCTTT. Encoded protein: CASSPAATNTEAFF. The complete variable domain, with remaining parts taken from reference TRBV18 and TRBJ1-1, reads NAGVMQNPRHLVRRRGQEARLRCSPMKGHSHVYWYRQLPEEGLKFMVYLQKENIIDESGMPKERFSAEFPKEGPSILRIQQVVRGDSAAYFCASSPAATNTEAFFGQGTRLTVV.

V and J are TRBV2 and TRBJ2-5; 13 positions agree with TRBD2. Germline lookup yields CDR1 SNHLY and CDR2 FYNNEI. The CDR3 contains 21 residues. The V gene end was trimmed by 6 bases and the J gene end by 2 bases; junction bases not matched to a gene: 21. CDR3 sequence: CASRPRDRGLGLAGSQETQYF. The CDR3 bases are TGTGCCAGCAGACCCCGGGACAGGGGCCTGGGACTAGCGGGATCTCAAGAGACCCAGTACTTC.

The CDR3, as DNA: TGCAGCGTTTGGAGGGGAGGGACAGATACGCAGTATTTT. Residues: CSVWRGGTDTQYF. The rearrangement links TRBV29-1 to TRBJ2-3; 7 nucleotides agree with TRBD2. Germline-derived CDR1 and CDR2 are SQVTM and ANQGSEA. The CDR3 consists of 13 residues. The V segment lost 5 bases and the J segment 3 bases; nucleotides outside the gene matches: 5.

The chain uses TRBV1 and TRBJ2-7; TRBD1 is the table's D call and was not checked against the DNA. TRBV1 is assigned pseudogene status. This CDR3 contains 14 residues. DNA for the CDR3: TGCACCAGCAGTCCCAAGACAGGGAGGTACGAGCAGTACTTC. This sequence encodes CTSSPKTGRYEQYF.

CDR3 in DNA: TGTGCCAGTAGTCCGGGACCGAACACCGGGGAGCTGTTTTTT. It translates to CASSPGPNTGELFF. The rearrangement links TRBV19 to TRBJ2-2; D might be TRBD1 or TRBD2, each matching 5 bases. The germline V gene has CDR1 LNHDA and CDR2 SQIVND (reference sequence). Between the trimmed V and J ends, which lost 5 bases and 0 bases, there was a span of 7 bases. The CDR3 contains 14 residues.

This clone has a handful of counts. The chain recombines TRBV7-9 with TRBJ2-7, with a weak D call TRBD2 (5 bases). Deletions cut 6 bases from V and 3 bases from J, with 12 bases between. This CDR3 spans 13 amino acids. Germline lookup yields CDR1 SEHNR and CDR2 FQNEAQ (reference sequence). The CDR3: CASRPSGNYEQYF. The CDR3 bases are TGTGCCAGCAGACCCAGCGGAAACTACGAGCAGTACTTC.

The gene calls are TRBV5-4 and TRBJ2-7; 9 bases fit TRBD2. The CDR3 consists of 15 residues. Trimming took 2 bases from V and 2 from J; bases not matched to a gene: 5. Germline V CDR1 and CDR2: SGHNT, YYREEE (reference sequence). CDR3 sequence (DNA): TGTGCCAGCAGCTTACAAGGACTAGCGACCTACGAGCAGTACTTC. It translates to CASSLQGLATYEQYF.

This chain connects TRBV6-6 to TRBJ1-4, with D possibly being TRBD1 (5 bases). The germline V gene has CDR1 MNHNY and CDR2 SVGAGI (reference sequence). V was cut by 6 bases and J by 8 bases, with 13 bases left in between. This CDR3 is built from 13 residues. The CDR3 DNA is TGTGCCAGCAGAGTAGGGTGGGGCGAAAAACTGTTTTTT. Translating it yields CASRVGWGEKLFF.

This chain connects TRBV9 to TRBJ2-1; D is perhaps TRBD1 (8 bases). The CDR3 runs 19 residues. Trimming stripped 3 bases from V and 4 bases from J, with 26 bases between. From germline, CDR1 is SGDLS and CDR2 YYNGEE. CDR3 sequence (DNA): TGTGCCAGCAGCGCCGCGGGGGCCCAGACAGGGGTAACTTACAATGAGCAGTTCTTC. Protein product: CASSAAGAQTGVTYNEQFF.

This rearrangement joins TRBV5-6 to TRBJ1-1; TRBD1 is a possible D gene (6 bases). The V gene's germline CDR1 is SGHDT and CDR2 YYEEEE. The germline V and J ends were trimmed by 2 bases and 12 bases, with 11 bases remaining between them. CDR3 length: 11 amino acids. This chain's CDR3 is CASSFLGTTFF. Here the CDR3 DNA reads TGTGCCAGCAGCTTTCTTGGGACAACTTTCTTT.

The CDR3 sequence is CASSVAVNTGELFF. The DNA for the CDR3 is TGTGCCAGCAGTGTGGCAGTAAACACCGGGGAGCTGTTTTTT. The rearrangement uses TRBV6-1 and TRBJ2-2; D is unresolved. CDR1 is MNHNS and CDR2 is SASEGT in the germline V gene. V was pared by 4 bases and J by 2 bases, with 8 bases between. The CDR3 sequence is 14 residues long.

The rearrangement joins TRBV7-3 to TRBJ1-6, with D tentatively TRBD1 (6 bases). V lost 1 base to trimming and J lost 8 bases, with 6 bases between them. The length of the CDR3 is 13 residues. The germline gives CDR1 SGHTA, CDR2 FQGTGA. CDR3 amino acids: CASSLNRDSPLHF. The DNA of the CDR3 is TGTGCCAGCAGCTTAAACAGGGATTCACCCCTCCACTTT. Combining the CDR3 with reference TRBV7-3 and TRBJ1-6 gives the whole variable domain GAGVSQTPSNKVTEKGKYVELRCDPISGHTALYWYRQSLGQGPEFLIYFQGTGAADDSGLPNDRFFAVRPEGSVSTLKIQRTERGDSAVYLCASSLNRDSPLHFGNGTRLTVT.

The chain combines TRBV27 with TRBJ2-1; D gene unclear. This CDR3 has 11 amino acids. V lost 3 bases, J lost 7 bases, and 4 bases lay in between. Germline V gene data show CDR1 as MNHEY and CDR2 as SMNVEV (reference sequence). In nucleotides, the CDR3 is TGTGCCAGCAGTTTGGCGAATGAGCAGTTCTTC. It specifies CASSLANEQFF.

The chain couples TRBV28 to TRBJ1-2; tentatively, D is TRBD1 (5 bases). Between the trimmed V and J ends, which lost 7 bases and 6 bases, there was a span of 15 bases. The germline V gene has CDR1 MDHEN and CDR2 SYDVKM. This CDR3 spans 13 amino acids. CDR3 in amino acids: CASTSGHLHGYTF. CDR3 DNA: TGTGCCAGCACCTCAGGACATTTGCATGGCTACACCTTC.

The V gene is TRBV5-8, the J gene TRBJ1-1; tentative D call: TRBD1 (5 bases). Germline V gives CDR1 SGHTS, CDR2 YDEGEE. The CDR3 spans 14 residues. V was shortened by 5 bases and J by 3 bases, with 14 bases between the two germline ends. CDR3 loop: CASSPDWGDTEAFF. The DNA of the CDR3 is TGTGCCAGCAGTCCGGACTGGGGGGACACTGAAGCTTTCTTT.

The gene calls are TRBV19 and TRBJ2-6; TRBD1 matches at 12 bases. Trimming removed 5 bases from V and 3 bases from J; junction bases left unmatched: 5. The germline V gene has CDR1 LNHDA and CDR2 SQIVND (reference sequence). This CDR3 has 17 residues. This CDR3 is CASSLGTGGSGANVLTF. The CDR3 region has the DNA TGTGCCAGTAGTCTCGGGACAGGGGGCAGTGGGGCCAACGTCCTGACTTTC.

The chain uses TRBV5-1 and TRBJ2-5; D remains ambiguous. The CDR3 length is 13 residues. Per the germline V gene, CDR1 is SGHRS and CDR2 is YFSETQ. V was cut by 2 bases and J by 5 bases, with 10 bases left in between. The CDR3 protein is CASSLGPAETQYF. For the CDR3, the DNA is TGCGCCAGCAGCTTAGGTCCGGCGGAGACCCAGTACTTC.

The table lists this clone with a count of one. This chain joins TRBV2 and TRBJ2-6; D is uncertain. The length of the CDR3 is 13 residues. Trimming left V 8 bases short and J 0 bases short, with 5 bases between. From germline, CDR1 is SNHLY and CDR2 FYNNEI. CDR3 protein: CASSASGANVLTF. The CDR3 DNA follows: TGTGCCAGCTCGGCCTCTGGGGCCAACGTCCTGACTTTC.

This clone was recorded only once. This sequence joins TRBV7-3 and TRBJ2-1; no clear D gene. This CDR3 contains 14 residues. Between the trimmed V and J ends, which lost 5 bases and 0 bases, there was a span of 8 bases. Germline CDR1 SGHTA, CDR2 FQGTGA. The CDR3 nucleotides read TGTGCCAGCAGCCCTGACCGCTCCTACAATGAGCAGTTCTTC. This sequence encodes CASSPDRSYNEQFF.

J is TRBJ1-3 and V is TRBV5-6, with a tentative D call TRBD1 (6 bases). The CDR3 covers 16 residues. V lost 6 bases and J 1 base, leaving 17 bases between the germline ends. Germline V gene sequence: CDR1 SGHDT, CDR2 YYEEEE. The CDR3 DNA is TGTGCCAGCACCCCAGCAGGCAGGGGATCTGGAAACACCATATATTTT. This translates into CASTPAGRGSGNTIYF. Full variable domain (rest looked up from reference TRBV5-6 and TRBJ1-3): DAGVTQSPTHLIKTRGQQVTLRCSPKSGHDTVSWYQQALGQGPQFIFQYYEEEERQRGNFPDRFSGHQFPNYSSELNVNALLLGDSALYLCASTPAGRGSGNTIYFGEGSWLTVV.

This chain uses TRBV2 with TRBJ1-2, with a tentative D call TRBD1 (5 bases). This CDR3 is built from 11 residues. Germline lookup yields CDR1 SNHLY and CDR2 FYNNEI. V shed 5 bases and J shed 8 bases, with 9 bases lying between them. CDR3 residues: CASSPPGGYTF. The CDR3 region has the DNA TGTGCCAGCAGTCCCCCAGGGGGCTACACCTTC.

This clone was seen just once. The chain recombines TRBV2 with TRBJ1-5; D gene unclear. Between the trimmed V and J ends, which lost 5 bases and 4 bases, there was a span of 3 bases. The germline V gene encodes CDR1 SNHLY and CDR2 FYNNEI. This CDR3 has 11 amino acids. CDR3 in amino acids: CASSINQPQHF. The CDR3 region has the DNA TGTGCCAGCAGTATAAATCAGCCCCAGCATTTT.

The gene calls are TRBV9 and TRBJ2-1, with D uncertain. The CDR3 contains 14 residues. The germline gives CDR1 SGDLS, CDR2 YYNGEE. V was clipped by 1 base and J by 6 bases, with 11 bases between them. The CDR3 DNA reads TGTGCCAGCAGCGTAAGGTGGGAAGTCAATGAGCAGTTCTTC. Translating gives CASSVRWEVNEQFF.

As DNA, the CDR3 is TGTGCCAGCAGCGTAGTAGATAGCGGGAGCAATGAGCAGTTCTTC. This gives the protein CASSVVDSGSNEQFF. J is TRBJ2-1 and V is TRBV9; 9 nucleotides align to TRBD2. V was clipped by 0 bases and J by 6 bases; unmatched bases: 4. The CDR3 has 15 residues. In germline, CDR1 is SGDLS, CDR2 YYNGEE. The entire variable domain, with the rest obtained from reference TRBV9 and TRBJ2-1, is as follows: DSGVTQTPKHLITATGQRVTLRCSPRSGDLSVYWYQQSLDQGLQFLIQYYNGEERAKGNILERFSAQQFPDLHSELNLSSLELGDSALYFCASSVVDSGSNEQFFGPGTRLTVL.

The chain recombines TRBV5-1 with TRBJ2-5, with 7 bases aligning to TRBD1. This CDR3 comprises 13 residues. V shed 4 bases and J 10 bases; nucleotides not matched to a gene: 10. In germline, CDR1 is SGHRS, CDR2 YFSETQ. The CDR3 DNA is TGCGCCAGCAGCCCGGGGACAGTTCAGGGCCAGTACTTC. This codes for CASSPGTVQGQYF.

The V gene is TRBV7-3, the J gene TRBJ2-2, with D possibly matching TRBD2 (5 bases). The germline V and J ends were trimmed by 2 bases and 3 bases, with 10 bases remaining between them. The CDR3 runs to 15 residues. The V gene's germline CDR1 is SGHTA and CDR2 FQGTGA. The CDR3 DNA is TGTGCCAGCAGCTTACGCGGGTCAGACACCGGGGAGCTGTTTTTT. Translated: CASSLRGSDTGELFF.

The J gene is TRBJ2-7, the V gene TRBV23-1, with D unresolved. TRBV23-1 is filed as an ORF, its function uncertain. The CDR3 loop spans 13 amino acids. The V and J ends lost 2 bases and 3 bases respectively, with 8 bases between them. In nucleotides, the CDR3 is TGCGCCAGCAGTCAAGCAACGGGCTACGAGCAGTACTTC. It encodes CASSQATGYEQYF.

The chain recombines TRBV6-1 with TRBJ2-7; D uncertain. Germline V gene lookup returns CDR1 MNHNS and CDR2 SASEGT. The CDR3 covers 13 residues. With 6 bases removed from V and 3 bases from J, the gap between germline ends came to 12 bases. The CDR3 here is CASSPGRLYEQYF. CDR3 bases: TGTGCCAGCAGCCCTGGGCGTCTCTACGAGCAGTACTTC.

The chain combines TRBV19 with TRBJ2-5; D perhaps matches TRBD2 (5 bases). V dropped 4 bases and J dropped 2 bases, with 17 bases sitting between them. The CDR3 extends over 16 amino acids. Germline assignment: CDR1 LNHDA and CDR2 SQIVND (reference sequence). CDR3 protein: CASSTTADGGQETQYF. CDR3 DNA sequence: TGTGCCAGTAGTACAACCGCAGACGGAGGACAAGAGACCCAGTACTTC.